Listed below are T cell receptor beta chains from one sample, sequenced in a study of OX40 agonist ivuxolimab in advanced cancers. TCRdb keeps only in-frame clones here, not all; method: immunoSEQ multiplex PCR. The repertoire includes around 95,000 clones, roughly 89% of them detected once, and roughly 0.15% sits in the top ten. The sample in question was CD4+ or CD8+ T cells sorted from blood, obtained in a trial of the OX40 agonist ivuxolimab. The receptor source for this set is an adult with an advanced solid tumor such as melanoma, head and neck, liver or kidney cancer. Each CDR3 is given with its conserved first and last residue. D genes are given only for firm matches. Clone size is given for some rows only: seen once, a few or many times, or a class if the clone is expanded.

CDR3 DNA: TGCGCCAGCAGTGAGTCCTTAGGGTTCGGCGAGCAGTTCTTC
CDR3 protein: CASSESLGFGEQFF
D gene: NA
clone size: NA
V gene: TRBV10-1
J gene: TRBJ2-1

CDR3 DNA: TGTGCCAGCAGTCTCCAACAGGCGTTCGAGCAGTACTTC
CDR3 protein: CASSLQQAFEQYF
D gene: NA
clone size: NA
V gene: TRBV6-6
J gene: TRBJ2-7

CDR3 DNA: TGCGCCAGCAGCGAGGGACTAGCGGGATCAGGCGAGCAGTACTTC
CDR3 protein: CASSEGLAGSGEQYF
D gene: TRBD2
clone size: NA
V gene: TRBV5-1
J gene: TRBJ2-7

CDR3 DNA: TGTGCCAGCAGCTTGACGGGACAGATGAACACTGAAGCTTTCTTT
CDR3 protein: CASSLTGQMNTEAFF
D gene: TRBD1
clone size: NA
V gene: TRBV9
J gene: TRBJ1-1

CDR3 DNA: TGCGCCAGCAGCTCCTTGGCGGGGGACTACTCTGGGGCCAACGTCCTGACTTTC
CDR3 protein: CASSSLAGDYSGANVLTF
D gene: TRBD2
clone size: NA
V gene: TRBV5-1
J gene: TRBJ2-6

CDR3 DNA: TGTGCCAGCTCTCAGGACAGGGCTGGAAACACCATATATTTT
CDR3 protein: CASSQDRAGNTIYF
D gene: TRBD1
clone size: NA
V gene: TRBV18
J gene: TRBJ1-3

CDR3 DNA: TGCGCCAGCAGCAGACTAGCGGGAGCGGTGGAGACCGGGGAGCTGTTTTTT
CDR3 protein: CASSRLAGAVETGELFF
D gene: TRBD2
clone size: NA
V gene: TRBV10-1
J gene: TRBJ2-2

CDR3 DNA: TGTGCCAGAGACAGGCAGAACACTGAAGCTTTCTTT
CDR3 protein: CARDRQNTEAFF
D gene: NA
clone size: few
V gene: TRBV30
J gene: TRBJ1-1

CDR3 DNA: TGCGCCAGCAGCCGCAGGGGCGCGAACACTGAAGCTTTCTTT
CDR3 protein: CASSRRGANTEAFF
D gene: NA
clone size: NA
V gene: TRBV4-1
J gene: TRBJ1-1

CDR3 DNA: TGTGCCAGCAGAAGGGTCGAAAGTAACACCGGGGAGCTGTTTTTT
CDR3 protein: CASRRVESNTGELFF
D gene: NA
clone size: few
V gene: TRBV6-5
J gene: TRBJ2-2

CDR3 DNA: TGTGCCAGCAGCCGAAATACCGACAGGGTGAGGAAGTTCTTC
CDR3 protein: CASSRNTDRVRKFF
D gene: TRBD1
clone size: NA
V gene: TRBV14
J gene: TRBJ2-1

CDR3 DNA: TGTGCCAGCGGGGTGATCGGGAACTACAATGAGCAGTTCTTC
CDR3 protein: CASGVIGNYNEQFF
D gene: NA
clone size: NA
V gene: TRBV27
J gene: TRBJ2-1

CDR3 DNA: TGTGCCATCTCCCCTTTCGCGGGCGACACAGATACGCAGTATTTT
CDR3 protein: CAISPFAGDTDTQYF
D gene: NA
clone size: NA
V gene: TRBV10-3
J gene: TRBJ2-3

CDR3 DNA: TGTGCCAGCAGTGGCAATTTACAGGGATCTGAAGCTTTCTTT
CDR3 protein: CASSGNLQGSEAFF
D gene: NA
clone size: NA
V gene: TRBV6-1
J gene: TRBJ1-1

CDR3 DNA: TGTGCCAGCAGCTTGCGGGACTTAACCTACGAGCAGTACTTC
CDR3 protein: CASSLRDLTYEQYF
D gene: NA
clone size: once
V gene: TRBV5-5
J gene: TRBJ2-7

CDR3 DNA: TGTGCCAGCACCGTGGGACTAGCGGGCTGGGGCTCCTACAATGAGCAGTTCTTC
CDR3 protein: CASTVGLAGWGSYNEQFF
D gene: TRBD2
clone size: NA
V gene: TRBV28
J gene: TRBJ2-1

CDR3 DNA: TGTGCCACGACCCCGGGACAGGGCGCTGTTCAGCCCCAGCATTTT
CDR3 protein: CATTPGQGAVQPQHF
D gene: TRBD1
clone size: NA
V gene: TRBV10-3
J gene: TRBJ1-5

CDR3 DNA: TGTGCCAGCAGTTACTCGAATGTAGGGAACACTGAAGCTTTCTTT
CDR3 protein: CASSYSNVGNTEAFF
D gene: NA
clone size: NA
V gene: TRBV6-5
J gene: TRBJ1-1

CDR3 DNA: TGCGCCAGCAGCTTGGGCTTGGAAGAGCAGTACTTC
CDR3 protein: CASSLGLEEQYF
D gene: NA
clone size: NA
V gene: TRBV5-1
J gene: TRBJ2-7

CDR3 DNA: TGTGCCAGCAGCTTAGAGGCAGGGGTTAACTATGGCTACACCTTC
CDR3 protein: CASSLEAGVNYGYTF
D gene: NA
clone size: NA
V gene: TRBV7-8
J gene: TRBJ1-2

CDR3 DNA: TGCAGCGTCGGAGGGGCGGCTGGCAATCAGCCCCAGCATTTT
CDR3 protein: CSVGGAAGNQPQHF
D gene: NA
clone size: NA
V gene: TRBV29-1
J gene: TRBJ1-5

CDR3 DNA: TGTGCCATCAGCGATGGACTAGCGGGAGGGGATCAGTTCTTC
CDR3 protein: CAISDGLAGGDQFF
D gene: TRBD2
clone size: NA
V gene: TRBV10-3
J gene: TRBJ2-1

CDR3 DNA: TGTGCCAGCAGTTACTCGGGACGGATAAACACTGAAGCTTTCTTT
CDR3 protein: CASSYSGRINTEAFF
D gene: NA
clone size: NA
V gene: TRBV6-5
J gene: TRBJ1-1

CDR3 DNA: TGTGCCAGCAGCGCCGGACAGGGGGCAGGCAATCAGCCCCAGCATTTT
CDR3 protein: CASSAGQGAGNQPQHF
D gene: TRBD1
clone size: NA
V gene: TRBV9
J gene: TRBJ1-5

CDR3 DNA: TGCGCCAGCAGCTTGGGTACCTCCCCGAATCAGCCCCAGCATTTT
CDR3 protein: CASSLGTSPNQPQHF
D gene: NA
clone size: NA
V gene: TRBV5-1
J gene: TRBJ1-5

CDR3 DNA: TGTGCCAGCAGCTTAGACATGACTCCCATTCAGTACTTC
CDR3 protein: CASSLDMTPIQYF
D gene: NA
clone size: NA
V gene: TRBV7-9
J gene: TRBJ2-4

CDR3 DNA: TGTGCCTGGAGTGTATTGTGGGACAGGGGGCTCTCTGGGGCCAACGTCCTGACTTTC
CDR3 protein: CAWSVLWDRGLSGANVLTF
D gene: TRBD1
clone size: NA
V gene: TRBV30
J gene: TRBJ2-6

CDR3 DNA: TGTGCCTGGAGTACCAGGGGCTCCACTGAAGCTTTCTTT
CDR3 protein: CAWSTRGSTEAFF
D gene: NA
clone size: NA
V gene: TRBV30
J gene: TRBJ1-1

CDR3 DNA: TGTGCCAGCAGGAGACAGGGCTGGGAAAAACTGTTTTTT
CDR3 protein: CASRRQGWEKLFF
D gene: TRBD1
clone size: once
V gene: TRBV6-1
J gene: TRBJ1-4

CDR3 DNA: TGTGCCAGCAGCCCCCGGGGATATGGGGCCAACGTCCTGACTTTC
CDR3 protein: CASSPRGYGANVLTF
D gene: NA
clone size: NA
V gene: TRBV7-3
J gene: TRBJ2-6

CDR3 DNA: TGTGCCAGCAGCCGGATAGCGGGGGCCGTCTCTGGGGCCAACGTCCTGACTTTC
CDR3 protein: CASSRIAGAVSGANVLTF
D gene: TRBD2
clone size: NA
V gene: TRBV7-3
J gene: TRBJ2-6

CDR3 DNA: TGTGCCAGCAGCTCCAGGGTACGAAGGTCGGACTATGGCTACACCTTC
CDR3 protein: CASSSRVRRSDYGYTF
D gene: NA
clone size: NA
V gene: TRBV7-8
J gene: TRBJ1-2

CDR3 DNA: TGTGCCAGCAGTGAACGGGTATTGGGAGCAGATACGCAGTATTTT
CDR3 protein: CASSERVLGADTQYF
D gene: NA
clone size: NA
V gene: TRBV6-1
J gene: TRBJ2-3

CDR3 DNA: TGTGCCAGCAGAAGATCCGGGGTTATGAACACTGAAGCTTTCTTT
CDR3 protein: CASRRSGVMNTEAFF
D gene: NA
clone size: NA
V gene: TRBV27
J gene: TRBJ1-1

CDR3 DNA: TGTGCCAGCAGATCCGGGCTCAATTCACCCCTCCACTTT
CDR3 protein: CASRSGLNSPLHF
D gene: NA
clone size: NA
V gene: TRBV6-5
J gene: TRBJ1-6

CDR3 DNA: TGTGCCAGCAGTGAAGCGCGGGCGGGTGAGCAGTTCTTC
CDR3 protein: CASSEARAGEQFF
D gene: NA
clone size: NA
V gene: TRBV2
J gene: TRBJ2-1

CDR3 DNA: TGCGCCAAGATACAGGGGTCACTCTCCTACGAGCAGTACTTC
CDR3 protein: CAKIQGSLSYEQYF
D gene: TRBD1
clone size: NA
V gene: TRBV10-1
J gene: TRBJ2-7

CDR3 DNA: TGTGCCAGCAGCTTACAGGTGGGGGGTCCTTTCTATGGCTACACCTTC
CDR3 protein: CASSLQVGGPFYGYTF
D gene: NA
clone size: once
V gene: TRBV5-4
J gene: TRBJ1-2

CDR3 DNA: TGTGCCAGCAGCTCCCCGGAGAGGGGGACAGATACGCAGTATTTT
CDR3 protein: CASSSPERGTDTQYF
D gene: NA
clone size: NA
V gene: TRBV7-3
J gene: TRBJ2-3

CDR3 DNA: TGTGCCAGCAGCAAAGGTCCCTCCCTCCATTTCCAGCACAATGAGCAGTTCTTC
CDR3 protein: CASSKGPSLHFQHNEQFF
D gene: NA
clone size: NA
V gene: TRBV21-1
J gene: TRBJ2-1

CDR3 DNA: TGTGCCAGTAGCCCCTCGCGAGACAGGAACTACGAGCAGTACTTC
CDR3 protein: CASSPSRDRNYEQYF
D gene: NA
clone size: NA
V gene: TRBV7-3
J gene: TRBJ2-7

CDR3 DNA: TGTGCCAGCAGCAAACGACAGGGGGAGATAAAAAACACCATATATTTT
CDR3 protein: CASSKRQGEIKNTIYF
D gene: TRBD1
clone size: NA
V gene: TRBV9
J gene: TRBJ1-3

CDR3 DNA: TGTGCCAGCAGTGAAACTTATACTCAGACTGAAGCTTTCTTT
CDR3 protein: CASSETYTQTEAFF
D gene: NA
clone size: NA
V gene: TRBV2
J gene: TRBJ1-1

CDR3 DNA: TGTGCAAGTCGCTTAGTCTCCAACCCCCCCCTTACAGGGGACCATCGGAATAGCAATCAGCCCCAGCATTTT
CDR3 protein: CASRLVSNPPLTGDHRNSNQPQHF
D gene: NA
clone size: NA
V gene: TRBV12-2
J gene: TRBJ1-5

CDR3 DNA: TGTGCCTGGAGTCAAGGGGGCCTTTGGTACTTC
CDR3 protein: CAWSQGGLWYF
D gene: TRBD1
clone size: NA
V gene: TRBV30
J gene: TRBJ2-7

CDR3 DNA: TGCGCCAGCAGCTTGACGATTTTAGGCAACACCGGGGAGCTGTTTTTT
CDR3 protein: CASSLTILGNTGELFF
D gene: NA
clone size: NA
V gene: TRBV5-1
J gene: TRBJ2-2

CDR3 DNA: TGTGCCAGCGCCAGGGGGCAGTTCTTC
CDR3 protein: CASARGQFF
D gene: NA
clone size: NA
V gene: TRBV3-1/TRBV3-2
J gene: TRBJ2-1

CDR3 DNA: TGTGCCAGCAGCGTAGAGTCCCAGGGAGATACTGAAGCTTTCTTT
CDR3 protein: CASSVESQGDTEAFF
D gene: NA
clone size: NA
V gene: TRBV9
J gene: TRBJ1-1

CDR3 DNA: TGTGCCAGCTCCCCAACGGGACAGATGAATGAAAAACTGTTTTTT
CDR3 protein: CASSPTGQMNEKLFF
D gene: TRBD1
clone size: NA
V gene: TRBV18
J gene: TRBJ1-4

CDR3 DNA: TGTGCCAGCAGCGCAGGGGGCCAGCAAGAGACCCAGTACTTC
CDR3 protein: CASSAGGQQETQYF
D gene: TRBD1
clone size: NA
V gene: TRBV7-8
J gene: TRBJ2-5

CDR3 DNA: TGTGCCAGCAGCCCGAGAGCGGGACAGCTCCGAGACAATGAGCAGTTCTTC
CDR3 protein: CASSPRAGQLRDNEQFF
D gene: NA
clone size: NA
V gene: TRBV13
J gene: TRBJ2-1

CDR3 DNA: TGCAGCGTTGGGGACTGGGGGGGCTATGGCTACACCTTC
CDR3 protein: CSVGDWGGYGYTF
D gene: NA
clone size: NA
V gene: TRBV29-1
J gene: TRBJ1-2

CDR3 DNA: TGTGCCAGCAGTACCAGGGGTGATGAGCAGTTCTTC
CDR3 protein: CASSTRGDEQFF
D gene: NA
clone size: NA
V gene: TRBV6-5
J gene: TRBJ2-1